This T cell receptor beta chain was captured by sequencing in a study of shared clonotypes between healthy human individuals. Overall study: Researchers drew samples from a couple of women and a few men aged 18 to 49. Study-level points and caveats: Collection of samples was limited to blood; tissue repertoires likely differ. An effect of sequencing depth on clonotype sharing among donors was expected. Naive subsets typically showed greater estimated richness than memory subsets.

The method was immunoSEQ multiplex PCR; TCRdb's version includes in-frame clones alone and lacks a portion of them. The data hold about 230,000 clones, with 50% to 80% observed a single time. As to this clone: The antigen is undetermined.

V dropped 2 bases and J dropped 1 base, with 7 bases sitting between them. The CDR3 has 13 residues. Germline V gene sequence: CDR1 SQVTM, CDR2 ANQGSEA. The chain carries TRBV29-1 and TRBJ2-3, with D unresolved. This TCR derives from a man aged 25 to 45 in good health. The sample was memory CD4+ T cells sorted from blood. Subset noted: CD45RA-negative fraction. The CDR3 coding sequence is TGCAGCGTTGAATGGTCGGGCACAGATACGCAGTATTTT. Protein sequence: CSVEWSGTDTQYF.